This TCR beta chain derives from a study of blood T cell repertoires in COVID-19. Here immunoSEQ multiplex PCR was the method, and the copy in TCRdb shows in-frame clones only, minus some. Altogether more than 85,000 clones are present, about 86% being singletons, with the ten largest covering roughly 2%. Of note for this clone: Mismatch with germline at one junction end may stem from a read error.

Germline V CDR1 and CDR2: KGHDR, SFDVKD. The CDR3 runs 13 residues. This TCR derives from a man in his fifties with COVID-19, enrolled during active disease. Sequencing was done on a sample of peripheral blood. The chain joins TRBV24-1 to TRBJ1-1; a possible D gene is TRBD1 (5 bases). CDR3 region: CATSSRTDTEAFF. As DNA, the CDR3 is TGTGCCACCAGCAGTCGAACGGACACTGAAGCCTTCTTT.